These T cell receptor beta chains were read from a single sample in a study of blood T cell repertoires in COVID-19. Profiling relied on immunoSEQ multiplex PCR, and the TCRdb table lists in-frame clones only, not all of them. The table has around 13,000 clones, 70% to 90% seen once. Sample: peripheral blood. The origin of the receptors is a man older than 75 with acute or convalescent COVID-19. The CDR3 runs from the conserved cysteine through the conserved F or W. Each record gives: J gene, clone size, V gene, D gene, CDR3 DNA, CDR3 protein. A D gene is named only where the DNA matches it firmly. Rows give clone size only sometimes, using once, few, many, or a class for an expanded clone.

>TRBJ2-7|NA|TRBV30|TRBD2
TGTGCCTGGAGGTTGGCGGGCGGGAGGGCCTCCGAGCAGTACTTC
CAWRLAGGRASEQYF
>TRBJ2-7|NA|TRBV7-2|NA
TGTGCCAGCAGCCCCCCCGTCGGCGGGCAGTACTTC
CASSPPVGGQYF
>TRBJ1-2|NA|TRBV27|NA
TGTGCCAGCAGTTTATTCGTAGGGGGTGATGGCTACACCTTC
CASSLFVGGDGYTF
>TRBJ2-1|once|TRBV7-9|NA
TGTGCCAGCAGCTTAGGGGCGGGCTCCTACAATGAGCAGTTCTTC
CASSLGAGSYNEQFF
>TRBJ2-7|NA|TRBV6-2/TRBV6-3|TRBD2
TGTGCCAGCAGTTCCCGCGGGGCGGGGGGCTACGAGCAGTACTTC
CASSSRGAGGYEQYF
>TRBJ2-7|NA|TRBV27|NA
TGTGCCAGCAGACCCGGTCGGGCCTACGAGCAGTACTTC
CASRPGRAYEQYF
>TRBJ2-7|few|TRBV6-1|NA
TGTGCCAGCAGTGAGACAGGTTCAAATAGTTACGAGCAGTACTTC
CASSETGSNSYEQYF
>TRBJ2-7|once|TRBV19|TRBD2
TGTGCCAGCAGTGAGACTAGCGGGGGTTTCAACGAGCAGTACTTC
CASSETSGGFNEQYF
>TRBJ2-1|few|TRBV6-4|TRBD1
TGTGCCAGCAGTGTCGACCTACTCAGGGGGAATGAGCAGTTCTTC
CASSVDLLRGNEQFF
>TRBJ1-5|once|TRBV3-1/TRBV3-2|NA
TGTGCCAGCAGCCGAAAGCGACGAGGGAATCAGCCCCAGCATTTT
CASSRKRRGNQPQHF
>TRBJ2-7|once|TRBV30|NA
TGTGCCTGGACCAGACTTAACCCCCTAGAGCAGTACTTC
CAWTRLNPLEQYF
>TRBJ1-2|NA|TRBV6-1|NA
TGTGCCAGCAGTGAATGGGGAGGGGCGTTTGTTAACTATGGCTACACCTTC
CASSEWGGAFVNYGYTF
>TRBJ1-4|NA|TRBV6-5|NA
TGTGCCAGCAGTTACTCGGGGGGAGGTGGGGAAAAACTGTTTTTT
CASSYSGGGGEKLFF
>TRBJ2-7|NA|TRBV7-6|NA
TGTGCCAGCAGCTTAAACCTCCGAGACAGGAGCTCCTACGAGCAGTACTTC
CASSLNLRDRSSYEQYF
>TRBJ2-6|NA|TRBV9|NA
TGTGCCAGCAGCTCCAGGGCTGTGGGGGCCAACGTCCTGACTTTC
CASSSRAVGANVLTF
>TRBJ1-1|NA|TRBV24-1|TRBD1
TGTGCCACCAGTGCCGCGACCCGAGGGGGCTTGAACACTGAAGCTTTCTTT
CATSAATRGGLNTEAFF
>TRBJ2-2|NA|TRBV7-6|NA
TGTGCCAGCAGCAATAGCCGGGGCACCGGGGAGCTGTTTTTT
CASSNSRGTGELFF
>TRBJ1-3|NA|TRBV5-5|TRBD1
TGTGCCAGCAGCTTGGAACCGGGACAGGGAATTAGCTCTGGAAACACCATATATTTT
CASSLEPGQGISSGNTIYF
>TRBJ2-7|NA|TRBV19|NA
TGTGCCAGTAGCCGGCGGGCCCAAGACCACGAGCAGTACTTC
CASSRRAQDHEQYF
>TRBJ1-2|NA|TRBV7-8|TRBD1
TGTGCCAGCAGCATCGGGTACAGGGGCTCAAACTATGGCTACACCTTC
CASSIGYRGSNYGYTF
>TRBJ2-3|NA|TRBV7-3|TRBD2
TGTGCCAGCAGCGCCGCGGGGGGGCCCGCAGATACGCAGTATTTT
CASSAAGGPADTQYF
>TRBJ2-1|NA|TRBV5-1|TRBD2
TGCGCCAGCAGCTTCCTAGCGGGGAACAATGAGCAGTTCTTC
CASSFLAGNNEQFF
>TRBJ1-1|NA|TRBV5-4|NA
TGTGCCAGCAGCTGGGGACTTATCATGAACACTGAAGCTTTCTTT
CASSWGLIMNTEAFF
>TRBJ2-3|NA|TRBV10-1|NA
TGCGCCAGCGGAGAGGGGGGCACAGATACGCAGTATTTT
CASGEGGTDTQYF
>TRBJ2-3|NA|TRBV4-1|NA
TGCGCCAGCAGCCGTGGCGGGAACCGCGCAGATACGCAGTATTTT
CASSRGGNRADTQYF
>TRBJ1-2|NA|TRBV5-1|NA
TGCGCCAGCAGCTTCCGGGGGGATGACTATGGCTACACCTTC
CASSFRGDDYGYTF
>TRBJ2-7|NA|TRBV18|NA
TGTGCCAGCTCACCGGAGGGGACCCGGAGGTACGAGCAGTACTTC
CASSPEGTRRYEQYF
>TRBJ1-2|NA|TRBV6-5|NA
TGTGCCAGCAGTTACGCAGCGGGCTTTAACTATGGCTACACCTTC
CASSYAAGFNYGYTF
>TRBJ2-1|NA|TRBV6-5|TRBD2
TGTGCCAGCAGCCCGGGACTAGAGCAGTTCTTC
CASSPGLEQFF
>TRBJ1-2|NA|TRBV5-1|TRBD1
TGCGCCAGCAGCTTGGTGCCGGGGACAGGGGCTGGCTACACCTTC
CASSLVPGTGAGYTF
>TRBJ1-2|NA|TRBV3-1/TRBV3-2|NA
TGTGCCAGCAGCCAACAGATCAACTATGGCTACACCTTC
CASSQQINYGYTF
>TRBJ2-3|NA|TRBV10-3|NA
TGTGCCATCAGTGAGTCTGGGACTGCAGATACGCAGTATTTT
CAISESGTADTQYF
>TRBJ2-1|NA|TRBV14|TRBD2
TGTGCCAGCAGCCAAGATATAGCGGGGGGGGCAAATGAGCAGTTCTTC
CASSQDIAGGANEQFF
>TRBJ1-6|NA|TRBV4-2|NA
TGTGCCAGCAGCCAGACCGCTAGGCGGCGTGGTTCACCCCTCCACTTT
CASSQTARRRGSPLHF
>TRBJ2-1|NA|TRBV5-1|TRBD2
TGCGCCAGCAGCTTGGATAGCGGGTATGAGCAGTTCTTC
CASSLDSGYEQFF
>TRBJ1-1|NA|TRBV3-1/TRBV3-2|TRBD1
TGTGCCAGCAGTTTTCAAACCGGACAGGTGGGGAGCTTGAGCGCTTTCTTT
CASSFQTGQVGSLSAFF
>TRBJ1-2|NA|TRBV30|NA
TGTGCCTGGAGCGCGGACTGGTCGGGAGGCTACACCTTC
CAWSADWSGGYTF
>TRBJ2-1|NA|TRBV7-8|NA
TGTGCCAGCAGCTTAAAGACCCAATTGTTGGGGCCAAATCGTGGTGAGCAGTTCTTC
CASSLKTQLLGPNRGEQFF
>TRBJ2-1|NA|TRBV5-1|NA
TGCGCCAGCAGCTTGGTGACTCGGGATTACAATGAGCAGTTCTTC
CASSLVTRDYNEQFF
>TRBJ2-7|NA|TRBV6-5|TRBD2
TGTGCCAGCAGAGGGACTAGCAGACACGAGCAGTACTTC
CASRGTSRHEQYF
>TRBJ2-5|once|TRBV12-5|TRBD2
TGTGCTAGTGGTCCGCCCCTCTCGGGGGGGAAGGAGACCCAGTACTTC
CASGPPLSGGKETQYF
>TRBJ2-2|NA|TRBV7-3|TRBD2
TGTGCCAGCAGCCCCGGAGCGGGGGTCCGGACCGGGGAGCTGTTTTTT
CASSPGAGVRTGELFF
>TRBJ2-2|NA|TRBV11-3|NA
TGTGCCAGCAGCTCTGGGCCACGGCTGTTTTTT
CASSSGPRLFF
>TRBJ2-2|NA|TRBV7-9|NA
TGTGCCAGCAGCTCGTGGACTGTAGGGGGGAACACCGGGGAGCTGTTTTTT
CASSSWTVGGNTGELFF
>TRBJ2-3|NA|TRBV9|TRBD2
TGTGCCAGCAGCGTAGGGCTTAGCGGGCGACGCACAGATACGCAGTATTTT
CASSVGLSGRRTDTQYF
>TRBJ2-1|NA|TRBV10-3|TRBD1
TGTGCCATCAGCCTTTTCGACAGGGTACGGGGCAATGAGCAGTTCTTC
CAISLFDRVRGNEQFF
>TRBJ2-5|NA|TRBV11-2|TRBD2
TGTGCCAGCAGCTCCCTTGCCGGGACTAGCGGGAGGTTACAAGAGACCCAGTACTTC
CASSSLAGTSGRLQETQYF
>TRBJ2-1|NA|TRBV13|TRBD2
TGTGCCAGCGCGGGACTAGCGGGGGGCTTCTACAATGAGCAGTTCTTC
CASAGLAGGFYNEQFF
>TRBJ2-3|NA|TRBV7-3|NA
TGTGCCAGCAGCTTAGGTACTAGCACAGATACGCAGTATTTT
CASSLGTSTDTQYF
>TRBJ1-5|NA|TRBV7-2|NA
TGTGCCAGCGCTTCCAACAGGGATCAGCCCCAGCATTTT
CASASNRDQPQHF
>TRBJ2-2|NA|TRBV18|NA
TGTGCCAGCTCACCACCTCGGGAGTTGGGGACCGGGGAGCTGTTTTTT
CASSPPRELGTGELFF
>TRBJ2-2|NA|TRBV6-6|TRBD1
TGTGCCAGCAGTAAGACAGGGGATACCGGGGAGCTGTTTTTT
CASSKTGDTGELFF
>TRBJ2-6|NA|TRBV3-1/TRBV3-2|NA
TGTGCCAGCAGCCAGTTGGGCTCAGTGCGCTCTGGGGCCAACGTCCTGACTTTC
CASSQLGSVRSGANVLTF
>TRBJ2-2|NA|TRBV7-3|NA
TGTGCCAGCAGCCCTTTGAGGGGGGGCATTAACACCGGGGAGCTGTTTTTT
CASSPLRGGINTGELFF